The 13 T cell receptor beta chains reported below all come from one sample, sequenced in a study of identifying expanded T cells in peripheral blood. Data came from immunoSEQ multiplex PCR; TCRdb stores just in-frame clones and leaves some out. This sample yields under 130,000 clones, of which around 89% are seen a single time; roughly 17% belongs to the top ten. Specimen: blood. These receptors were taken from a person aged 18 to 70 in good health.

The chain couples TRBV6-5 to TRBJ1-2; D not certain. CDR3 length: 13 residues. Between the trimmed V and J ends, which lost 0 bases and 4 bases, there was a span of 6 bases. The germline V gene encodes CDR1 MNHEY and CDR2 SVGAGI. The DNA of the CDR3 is TGTGCCAGCAGTTACTCGCGTGCCTATGGCTACACCTTC. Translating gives CASSYSRAYGYTF.

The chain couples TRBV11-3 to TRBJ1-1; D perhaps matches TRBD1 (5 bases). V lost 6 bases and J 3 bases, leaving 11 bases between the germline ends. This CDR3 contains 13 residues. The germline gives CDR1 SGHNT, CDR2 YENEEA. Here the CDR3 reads CASSSGSYTEAFF. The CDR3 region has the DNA TGTGCCAGCAGTTCAGGGTCCTACACTGAAGCTTTCTTT.

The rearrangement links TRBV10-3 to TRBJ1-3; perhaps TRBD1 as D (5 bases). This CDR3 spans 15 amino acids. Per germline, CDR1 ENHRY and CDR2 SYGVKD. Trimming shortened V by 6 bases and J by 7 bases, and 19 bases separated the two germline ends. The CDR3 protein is CAIRATGQPMNTIYF. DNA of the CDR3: TGTGCCATCAGAGCTACAGGACAACCGATGAACACCATATATTTT.

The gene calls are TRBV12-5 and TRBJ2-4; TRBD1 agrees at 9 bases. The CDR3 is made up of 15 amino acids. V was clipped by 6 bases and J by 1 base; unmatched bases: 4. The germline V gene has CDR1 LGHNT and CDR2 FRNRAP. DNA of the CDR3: TGTGCTAGTGGCCCGGACAGGGGTGCCAAAAACATTCAGTACTTC. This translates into CASGPDRGAKNIQYF.

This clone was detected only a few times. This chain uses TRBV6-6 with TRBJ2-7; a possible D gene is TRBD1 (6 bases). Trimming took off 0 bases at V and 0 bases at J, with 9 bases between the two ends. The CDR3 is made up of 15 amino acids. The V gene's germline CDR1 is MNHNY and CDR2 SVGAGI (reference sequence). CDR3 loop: CASSYSPDSSYEQYF. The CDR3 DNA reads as TGTGCCAGCAGTTACTCCCCGGACAGCTCCTACGAGCAGTACTTC.

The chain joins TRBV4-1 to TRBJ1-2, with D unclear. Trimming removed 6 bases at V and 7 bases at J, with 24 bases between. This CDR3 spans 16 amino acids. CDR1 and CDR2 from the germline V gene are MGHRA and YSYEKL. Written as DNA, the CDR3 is TGCGCCAGCAGGGGTACGAATGGCCCTCCATCTCGTGGCTACACCTTC. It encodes CASRGTNGPPSRGYTF.

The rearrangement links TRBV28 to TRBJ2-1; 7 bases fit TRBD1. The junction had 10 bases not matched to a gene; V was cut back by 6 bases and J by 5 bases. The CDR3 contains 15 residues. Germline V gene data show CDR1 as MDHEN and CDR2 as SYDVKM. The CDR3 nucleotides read TGTGCCAGCAGCCAAGCGGCAGGGGGACACAATGAGCAGTTCTTC. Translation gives CASSQAAGGHNEQFF.

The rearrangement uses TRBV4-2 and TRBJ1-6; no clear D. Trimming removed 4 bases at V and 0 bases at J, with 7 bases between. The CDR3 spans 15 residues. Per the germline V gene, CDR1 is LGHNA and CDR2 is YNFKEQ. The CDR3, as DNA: TGTGCCAGCAGCCCGACCAACTCCTATAATTCACCCCTCCACTTT. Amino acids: CASSPTNSYNSPLHF.

This chain's CDR3 is CASSLFRDRGTGELFF. CDR3 coding DNA: TGTGCCAGCAGTTTATTCCGGGACAGGGGGACCGGGGAGCTGTTTTTT. The gene calls are TRBV6-5 and TRBJ2-2; 11 bases map to TRBD1. V lost 4 bases to trimming and J lost 5 bases; unmatched junction nucleotides: 6. Germline V CDR1 and CDR2: MNHEY, SVGAGI. This CDR3 is built from 16 residues.

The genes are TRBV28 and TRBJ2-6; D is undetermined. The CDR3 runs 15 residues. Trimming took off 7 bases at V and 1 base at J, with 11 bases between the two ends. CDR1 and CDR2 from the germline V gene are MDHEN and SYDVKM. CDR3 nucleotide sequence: TGTGCCAGCAATCCGTCCGGGTCTGGGGCCAACGTCCTGACTTTC. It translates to CASNPSGSGANVLTF.

In DNA form, the CDR3 reads TGCGCCAGCAGCCAAGAGAAAAGGTTTACCAGCTACGAGCAGTACTTC. As protein: CASSQEKRFTSYEQYF. The chain couples TRBV4-3 to TRBJ2-7; D not resolved. The CDR3 has 16 amino acids. CDR1 and CDR2 (germline): LGHNA, YSLEER. V was cut by 0 bases and J by 3 bases, with 15 bases left in between.

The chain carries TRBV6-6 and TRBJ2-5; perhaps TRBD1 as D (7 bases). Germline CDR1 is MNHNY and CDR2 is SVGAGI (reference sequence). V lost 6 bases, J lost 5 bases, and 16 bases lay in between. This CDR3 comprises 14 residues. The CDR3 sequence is CASSELTGRETQYF. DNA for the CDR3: TGTGCCAGCAGCGAGTTGACAGGGAGGGAGACCCAGTACTTC.

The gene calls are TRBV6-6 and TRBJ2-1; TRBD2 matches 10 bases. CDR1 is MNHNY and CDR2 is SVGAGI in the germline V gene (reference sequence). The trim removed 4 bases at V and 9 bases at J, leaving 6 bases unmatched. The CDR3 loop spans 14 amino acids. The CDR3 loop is CASSSQERGGEQFF. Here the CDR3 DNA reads TGTGCCAGCAGTTCACAGGAGCGGGGGGGTGAGCAGTTCTTC.